Following are 7 T cell receptor beta chains from one sample sequenced in a study of blood T cell repertoires in COVID-19. Sequencing used immunoSEQ multiplex PCR; TCRdb keeps in-frame clones, though not all of them. Found here are around 200,000 clones, around four fifths of them singletons; the top ten hold about 8.9%. Sequenced material: peripheral blood. These TCRs come from a woman between 50 and 59 years old with acute or convalescent COVID-19.

V usage is TRBV27 and J usage is TRBJ2-1; TRBD2 matches 12 bases. CDR1 is MNHEY and CDR2 is SMNVEV in the germline V gene (reference sequence). Germline trimming cut 4 bases from V and 5 bases from J; bases unmatched to any gene: 6. This CDR3 has 16 amino acids. This CDR3 reads CASSSRRLAGDNEQFF. CDR3 coding DNA: TGTGCCAGCAGTTCCCGACGACTAGCGGGAGACAATGAGCAGTTCTTC.

This clone showed up just once. The chain uses TRBV29-1 and TRBJ1-1, with D perhaps matching TRBD1 (6 bases). V was pared by 3 bases and J by 5 bases, with 13 bases between. CDR3 length: 13 amino acids. Germline loops: CDR1 SQVTM, CDR2 ANQGSEA. The CDR3 DNA is TGCAGCGTTGACGAACAGAGGGGGACTGAAGCTTTCTTT. Its protein product is CSVDEQRGTEAFF.

V usage is TRBV19 and J usage is TRBJ1-1, with D possibly being TRBD1 (6 bases). V lost 7 bases to trimming and J lost 4 bases, with 13 bases between them. CDR3 length: 13 amino acids. The germline gives CDR1 LNHDA, CDR2 SQIVND (reference sequence). The CDR3 reads CASKGGGGTEAFF. CDR3 DNA: TGTGCCAGTAAGGGGGGGGGAGGCACTGAAGCTTTCTTT. Using reference TRBV19 and TRBJ1-1 for the parts outside the CDR3, the full variable domain is DGGITQSPKYLFRKEGQNVTLSCEQNLNHDAMYWYRQDPGQGLRLIYYSQIVNDFQKGDIAEGYSVSREKKESFPLTVTSAQKNPTAFYLCASKGGGGTEAFFGQGTRLTVV.

The chain has TRBV7-9 and TRBJ1-4; TRBD1 matches at 8 bases. The CDR3 has 14 residues. The germline V gene has CDR1 SEHNR and CDR2 FQNEAQ (reference sequence). Unmatched junction bases numbered 7, after V lost 8 bases and J lost 5 bases. CDR3 amino acids: CASSQGARNEKLFF. The CDR3 DNA reads TGTGCCAGCTCTCAGGGGGCGAGGAATGAAAAACTGTTTTTT.

V gene TRBV28 combines with J gene TRBJ1-1; no clear D. This CDR3 has 12 residues. The germline V gene encodes CDR1 MDHEN and CDR2 SYDVKM. V was pared by 1 base and J by 3 bases, with 3 bases between. The CDR3 sequence: CASSLLDTEAFF. DNA of the CDR3: TGTGCCAGCAGTTTATTAGACACTGAAGCTTTCTTT.

V gene TRBV5-4 combines with J gene TRBJ1-1; maybe TRBD1 (5 bases). CDR1 SGHNT and CDR2 YYREEE come from the germline V gene (reference sequence). V lost 0 bases to trimming and J lost 8 bases, with 17 bases between them. The CDR3 extends over 15 amino acids. DNA of the CDR3: TGTGCCAGCAGCTTGGCTTTGTCGGGGGTCTTAGAAGCTTTCTTT. Protein product: CASSLALSGVLEAFF.

This chain connects TRBV6-5 to TRBJ2-5; D may be TRBD2 (6 bases). Germline values: CDR1 MNHEY, CDR2 SVGAGI. V shed 6 bases and J shed 4 bases, with 18 bases lying between them. The CDR3 runs to 15 residues. The CDR3: CASSPGPPGGETQYF. The CDR3 coding sequence is TGTGCCAGCAGCCCAGGACCCCCCGGGGGAGAGACCCAGTACTTC.